The 17 T cell receptor beta chains listed next were all sequenced from one sample in a study of blood T cells in healthy people across ages. The second PCR ran roughly 7 to 11 cycles with a sample-barcoded 5' primer and J-beta primers. TCRdb analysed the 5' RACE reads with MiXCR anew, one entry per CDR3 protein. The sample shows some 290,000 distinct CDR3 sequences, 25% to 30% of them seen only once. The sample comprised blood. These receptors all stem from a woman in her sixties or seventies in good health.

This clonotype has a handful of counts. The rearrangement uses TRBV2 and TRBJ1-5, with 9 positions matching TRBD1. This CDR3 has 17 residues. Germline V gene sequence: CDR1 SNHLY, CDR2 FYNNEI. V was pared by 4 bases and J by 6 bases, with 13 bases of the junction left unmatched. Here the CDR3 DNA reads TGTGCCAGCAGTGGACCAGGGACAGGGATCACCAGTCAGCCCCAGCATTTT. The encoded protein is CASSGPGTGITSQPQHF.

Only a few counts were recorded for this clonotype. The rearrangement links TRBV29-1 to TRBJ2-5; 9 positions agree with TRBD1. The end of the DNA fits TRBJ2-7 better, so the J call may be wrong. In germline, CDR1 is SQVTM, CDR2 ANQGSEA. This CDR3 has 14 amino acids. The CDR3 is CSVIPEDRGYEQYF. CDR3 nucleotides: TGCAGCGTTATCCCCGAGGACAGGGGCTACGAGCAGTACTTC.

This clonotype was seen a single time. The chain joins TRBV20-1 to TRBJ2-6, with 8 bases aligning to TRBD2. The CDR3 has 16 residues. J gave up 1 base and V 3 bases, and 5 bases lay outside the gene matches. Per germline, CDR1 DFQATT and CDR2 SNEGSKA (reference sequence). The DNA of the CDR3 is TGCAGTGCTAGTCCCAGCGGGGGATCTGGGGCCAACGTCCTGACTTTC. Its translation is CSASPSGGSGANVLTF.

This clonotype was counted a few times. The chain uses TRBV28 and TRBJ2-3, with TRBD2 matching over 13 bases. CDR1 is MDHEN, CDR2 SYDVKM, per germline. Unmatched junction bases numbered 8, after V lost 6 bases and J lost 2 bases. The CDR3 loop spans 17 amino acids. The CDR3, as DNA: TGTGCCAGCAGGAAACAAGGACTAGCGGGGGACACAGATACGCAGTATTTT. It encodes CASRKQGLAGDTDTQYF.

This clonotype showed up many times. This chain connects TRBV6-5 to TRBJ2-5; D is perhaps TRBD1 (8 bases). The CDR3 totals 16 residues. V was pared by 6 bases and J by 1 base, with 18 bases between. Germline V gene data show CDR1 as MNHEY and CDR2 as SVGAGI. The CDR3, as DNA: TGTGCCAGCAGCCTAATACAGGGGGGGGGCCAAGAGACCCAGTACTTC. This encodes CASSLIQGGGQETQYF.

The chain uses TRBV29-1 and TRBJ2-3; 8 bases line up with TRBD2. This CDR3 has 14 residues. In germline, CDR1 is SQVTM, CDR2 ANQGSEA. Trimming at V came to 4 bases and at J to 0 bases, leaving 3 bases not matched to a gene. The CDR3 region is CSVVTSGSTDTQYF. CDR3 nucleotide sequence: TGCAGCGTTGTTACTAGCGGAAGCACAGATACGCAGTATTTT.

This clonotype was seen a few times. This rearrangement joins TRBV25-1 to TRBJ2-7; 9 bases agree with TRBD1. The V and J ends lost 9 bases and 4 bases, in that order; junction bases with no gene match: 10. The CDR3 loop spans 14 amino acids. Germline V CDR1 and CDR2: MGHDK, SYGVNS. This chain's CDR3 is CASSREQGAYEQYF. As DNA, the CDR3 is TGTGCCAGTTCGCGAGAACAGGGGGCTTACGAGCAGTACTTC.

About this clonotype: A much larger clone is a single base away; this may be a read error. This rearrangement joins TRBV28 to TRBJ2-1; TRBD2 might be the D (7 bases). The CDR3 has 14 residues. From germline, CDR1 is MDHEN and CDR2 SYDVKM. The CDR3 protein is CTSKSSGGGNEQFF. The CDR3 DNA is TGTACCAGCAAGTCTAGCGGAGGGGGCAATGAGCAGTTCTTC.

This clonotype was detected a few times. This chain connects TRBV29-1 to TRBJ2-1; 13 bases are a match to TRBD2. J gave up 1 base and V 6 bases, and 9 bases lay outside the gene matches. The CDR3 contains 17 residues. Germline CDR1 SQVTM, CDR2 ANQGSEA. CDR3 region: CSVETSGRFFSYNEQFF. CDR3 DNA: TGCAGCGTAGAGACTAGCGGGAGGTTTTTTTCCTACAATGAGCAGTTCTTC.

V usage is TRBV3-1 and J usage is TRBJ2-3; D remains ambiguous. V lost 1 base to trimming and J lost 0 bases, with 11 bases between them. Germline V gives CDR1 LGHDT, CDR2 YNNKEL (reference sequence). The CDR3 has 16 residues. The chain's CDR3 is CASSQGGYTSTDTQYF. CDR3 DNA sequence: TGTGCCAGCAGCCAAGGGGGTTACACCAGCACAGATACGCAGTATTTT.

The J gene is TRBJ2-5, the V gene TRBV6-6, with 11 bases identical to TRBD2. TRBJ2-7 explains the end of the DNA better; the J call may be wrong. The germline V gene has CDR1 MNHNY and CDR2 SVGAGI (reference sequence). This CDR3 has 17 residues. DNA of the CDR3: TGTGCCAGCAGTTTGGCCTCCGGGACTAGCGGATCCTACGAGCAGTACTTC. Translation: CASSLASGTSGSYEQYF.

J is TRBJ2-3 and V is TRBV7-3, with 11 bases identical to TRBD2. The V and J ends lost 7 bases and 3 bases, in that order; junction bases with no gene match: 9. Germline V gives CDR1 SGHTA, CDR2 FQGTGA. This CDR3 comprises 16 residues. The CDR3 nucleotides read TGTGCCAGCACCATAACTAGCGGGAGTTTTACAGATACGCAGTATTTT. It translates to CASTITSGSFTDTQYF.

This clonotype was found a few times. The V call is TRBV19, the J call TRBJ2-5, with D tentatively TRBD1 (5 bases). The J call may not be correct, given that the DNA end is closer to TRBJ2-7. The CDR3 extends over 15 amino acids. CDR1 is LNHDA, CDR2 SQIVND, per germline (reference sequence). In DNA form, the CDR3 reads TGTGCCAGTAGTATCAGCGTGGGGCAGGCCTACGAGCAGTACTTC. This encodes CASSISVGQAYEQYF.

CDR3 in DNA: TGTGCCAGCAGCACGGGGGAGGGTGAAGCTTTCTTT. Amino acid sequence: CASSTGEGEAFF. The rearrangement links TRBV12-3 or TRBV12-4 to TRBJ1-1; the D gene is possibly TRBD1 (5 bases). The CDR3 spans 12 residues. Trimming shortened V by 6 bases and J by 7 bases, and 12 bases separated the two germline ends.

This clonotype was counted once. V usage is TRBV20-1 and J usage is TRBJ2-3, with D unresolved. Germline CDR1 and CDR2: DFQATT and SNEGSKA (reference sequence). V lost 4 bases, J lost 0 bases, and 11 bases lay in between. The CDR3 runs to 14 residues. CDR3 residues: CSATDMASTDTQYF. As DNA, the CDR3 is TGCAGTGCTACCGACATGGCTAGCACAGATACGCAGTATTTT.

This clonotype occurred a few times. The chain has TRBV2 and TRBJ2-2, with 7 positions matching TRBD2. The germline gives CDR1 SNHLY, CDR2 FYNNEI. This CDR3 is built from 14 residues. V lost 7 bases to trimming and J lost 1 base; unmatched junction nucleotides: 3. CDR3 sequence reads: CASKLAENTGELFF. CDR3 coding DNA: TGTGCCAGCAAGCTAGCGGAGAACACCGGGGAGCTGTTTTTT.

The chain joins TRBV6-5 to TRBJ2-5; D remains ambiguous. The J call is uncertain, as TRBJ2-7 better fits the DNA end. The V gene's germline CDR1 is MNHEY and CDR2 SVGAGI. The CDR3 sequence is 11 residues long. CDR3 DNA: TGTGCCAGCAGTTACCTGCACGAGCAGTACTTC. Amino acids: CASSYLHEQYF.